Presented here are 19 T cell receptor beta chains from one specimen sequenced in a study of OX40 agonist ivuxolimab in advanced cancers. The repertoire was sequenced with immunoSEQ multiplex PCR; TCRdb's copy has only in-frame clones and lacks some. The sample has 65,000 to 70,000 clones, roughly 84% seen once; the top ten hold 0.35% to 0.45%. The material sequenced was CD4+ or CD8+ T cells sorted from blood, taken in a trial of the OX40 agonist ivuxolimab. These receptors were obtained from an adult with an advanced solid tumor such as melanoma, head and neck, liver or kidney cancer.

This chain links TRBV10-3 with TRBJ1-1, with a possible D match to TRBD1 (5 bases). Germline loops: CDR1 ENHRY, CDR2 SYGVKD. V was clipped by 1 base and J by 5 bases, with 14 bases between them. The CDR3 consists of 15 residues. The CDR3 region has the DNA TGTGCCATCAGTGAGTTTAAGGGGCGGACAACTGAAGCTTTCTTT. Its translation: CAISEFKGRTTEAFF.

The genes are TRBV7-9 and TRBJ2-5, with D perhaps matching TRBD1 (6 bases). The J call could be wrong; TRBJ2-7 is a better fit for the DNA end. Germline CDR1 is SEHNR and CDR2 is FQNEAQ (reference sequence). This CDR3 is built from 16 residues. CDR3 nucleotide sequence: TGTGCCAGCAGCTCGACCCACTTACAACAGGGTAACGAGCAGTACTTC. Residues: CASSSTHLQQGNEQYF.

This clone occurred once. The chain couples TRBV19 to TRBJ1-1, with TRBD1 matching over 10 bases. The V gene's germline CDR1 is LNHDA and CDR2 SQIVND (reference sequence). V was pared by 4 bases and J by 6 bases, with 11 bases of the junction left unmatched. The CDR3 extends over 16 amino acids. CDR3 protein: CASSKKTGTGVSEAFF. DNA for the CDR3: TGTGCCAGTAGTAAGAAGACCGGGACAGGGGTCTCTGAAGCTTTCTTT.

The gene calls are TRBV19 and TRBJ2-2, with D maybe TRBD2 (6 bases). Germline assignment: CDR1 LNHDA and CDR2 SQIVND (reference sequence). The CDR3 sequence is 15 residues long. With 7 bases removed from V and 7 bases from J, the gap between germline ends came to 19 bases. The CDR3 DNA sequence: TGTGCCAGTACCGTGGGAGACCTGGGGGGCGGGGAGCTGTTTTTT. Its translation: CASTVGDLGGGELFF.

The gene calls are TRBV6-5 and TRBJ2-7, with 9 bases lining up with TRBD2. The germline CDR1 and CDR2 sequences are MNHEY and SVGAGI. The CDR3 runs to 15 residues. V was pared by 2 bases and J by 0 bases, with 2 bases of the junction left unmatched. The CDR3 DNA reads TGTGCCAGCAGTTACGCGACTAGCGGCTCCTACGAGCAGTACTTC. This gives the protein CASSYATSGSYEQYF.

The CDR3 bases are TGTGCCAGCAGTGACAGAGCAGGATGGACTGGCTACACCTTC. Translated, it gives CASSDRAGWTGYTF. This chain uses TRBV6-4 with TRBJ1-2; D is unclear. CDR3 length: 14 residues. CDR1 MRHNA and CDR2 SNTAGT come from the germline V gene. V dropped 2 bases and J dropped 7 bases, with 14 bases sitting between them.

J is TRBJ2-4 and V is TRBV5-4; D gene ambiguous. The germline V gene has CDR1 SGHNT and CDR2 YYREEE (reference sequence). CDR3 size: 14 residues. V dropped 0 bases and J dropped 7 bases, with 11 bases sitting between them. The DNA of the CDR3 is TGTGCCAGCAGCTTGGAGGTTGTGGCGAACATTCAGTACTTC. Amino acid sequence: CASSLEVVANIQYF. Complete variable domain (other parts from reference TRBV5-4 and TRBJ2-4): ETGVTQSPTHLIKTRGQQVTLRCSSQSGHNTVSWYQQALGQGPQFIFQYYREEENGRGNFPPRFSGLQFPNYSSELNVNALELDDSALYLCASSLEVVANIQYFGAGTRLSVL.

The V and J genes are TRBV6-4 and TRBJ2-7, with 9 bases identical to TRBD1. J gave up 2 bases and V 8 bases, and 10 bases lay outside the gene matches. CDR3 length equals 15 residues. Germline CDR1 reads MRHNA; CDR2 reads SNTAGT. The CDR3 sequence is CASLPGDRVAYEQYF. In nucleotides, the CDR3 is TGTGCCAGCCTTCCGGGGGACAGGGTCGCCTACGAGCAGTACTTC.

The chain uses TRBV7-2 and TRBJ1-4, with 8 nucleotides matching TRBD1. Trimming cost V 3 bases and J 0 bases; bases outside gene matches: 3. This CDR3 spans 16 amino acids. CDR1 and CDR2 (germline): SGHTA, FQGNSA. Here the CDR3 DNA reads TGTGCCAGCAGCTTGGACAGGGTGGCAACTAATGAAAAACTGTTTTTT. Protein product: CASSLDRVATNEKLFF.

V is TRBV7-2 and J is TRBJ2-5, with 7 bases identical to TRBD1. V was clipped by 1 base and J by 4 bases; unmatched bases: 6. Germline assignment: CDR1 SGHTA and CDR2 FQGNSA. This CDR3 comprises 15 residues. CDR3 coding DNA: TGTGCCAGCAGCTTAGGGAACAGGGGAAGAGAGACCCAGTACTTC. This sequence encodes CASSLGNRGRETQYF.

CDR3 sequence reads: CATSRDRYGNGYTF. For the CDR3, the DNA is TGTGCCACCAGCAGAGATCGTTACGGGAATGGCTACACCTTC. The rearrangement joins TRBV15 to TRBJ1-2; unclear D gene. With 0 bases removed from V and 6 bases from J, the gap between germline ends came to 11 bases. This CDR3 comprises 14 residues. CDR1 and CDR2 (germline): LNHNV, YYDKDF (reference sequence). Complete variable domain (other parts from reference TRBV15 and TRBJ1-2): DAMVIQNPRYQVTQFGKPVTLSCSQTLNHNVMYWYQQKSSQAPKLLFHYYDKDFNNEADTPDNFQSRRPNTSFCFLDIRSPGLGDTAMYLCATSRDRYGNGYTFGSGTRLTVV.

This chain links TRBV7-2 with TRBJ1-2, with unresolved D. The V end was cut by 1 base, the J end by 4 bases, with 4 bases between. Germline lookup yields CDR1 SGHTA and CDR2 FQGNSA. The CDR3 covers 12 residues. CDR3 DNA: TGTGCCAGCAGCTTAGACAGCTATGGCTACACCTTC. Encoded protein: CASSLDSYGYTF.

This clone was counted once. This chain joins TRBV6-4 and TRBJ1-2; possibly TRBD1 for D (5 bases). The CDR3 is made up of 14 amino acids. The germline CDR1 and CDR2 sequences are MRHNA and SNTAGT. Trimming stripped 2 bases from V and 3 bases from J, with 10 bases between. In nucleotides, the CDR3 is TGTGCCAGCAGTGACAACGGGGGGGACTATGGCTACACCTTC. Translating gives CASSDNGGDYGYTF.

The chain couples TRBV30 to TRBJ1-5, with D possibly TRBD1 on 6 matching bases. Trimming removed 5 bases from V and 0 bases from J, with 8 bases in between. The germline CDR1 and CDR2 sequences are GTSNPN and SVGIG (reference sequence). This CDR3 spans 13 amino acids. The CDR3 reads CAWRTDSNQPQHF. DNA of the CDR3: TGTGCCTGGCGGACAGATAGCAATCAGCCCCAGCATTTT.

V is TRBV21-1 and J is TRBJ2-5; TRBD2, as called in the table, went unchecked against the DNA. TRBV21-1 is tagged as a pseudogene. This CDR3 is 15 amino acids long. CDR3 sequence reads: CASSKDRGGAETQYF. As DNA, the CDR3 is TGTGCCAGCAGCAAGGATCGCGGGGGGGCGGAGACCCAGTACTTC.

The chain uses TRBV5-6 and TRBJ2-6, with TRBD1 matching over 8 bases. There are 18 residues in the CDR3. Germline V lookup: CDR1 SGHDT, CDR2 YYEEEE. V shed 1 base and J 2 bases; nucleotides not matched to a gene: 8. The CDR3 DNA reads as TGTGCCAGCAGCTTGTTGAGACAGGGGCTCGCTGGGGCCAACGTCCTGACTTTC. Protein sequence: CASSLLRQGLAGANVLTF.

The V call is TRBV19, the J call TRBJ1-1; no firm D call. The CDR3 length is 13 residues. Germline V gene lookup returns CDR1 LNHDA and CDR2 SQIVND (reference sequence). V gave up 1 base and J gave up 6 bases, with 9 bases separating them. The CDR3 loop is CASSIGQSSEAFF. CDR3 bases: TGTGCCAGTAGTATAGGGCAGTCATCTGAAGCTTTCTTT.

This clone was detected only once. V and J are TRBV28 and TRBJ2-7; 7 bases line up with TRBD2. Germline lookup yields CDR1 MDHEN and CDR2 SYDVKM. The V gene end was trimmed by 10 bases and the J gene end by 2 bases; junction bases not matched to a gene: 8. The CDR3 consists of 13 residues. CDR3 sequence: CAIGGTGTYEQYF. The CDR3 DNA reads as TGTGCCATCGGGGGGACGGGGACCTACGAGCAGTACTTC.

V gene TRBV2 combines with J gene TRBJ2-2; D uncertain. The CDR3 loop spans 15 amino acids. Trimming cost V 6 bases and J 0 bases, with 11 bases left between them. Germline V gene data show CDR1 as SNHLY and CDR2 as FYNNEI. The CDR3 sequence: CASRKESSNTGELFF. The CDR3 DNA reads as TGTGCCAGCAGAAAAGAGTCGTCGAACACCGGGGAGCTGTTTTTT.